Below, one TCR beta chain is given with its context. It lacks a known antigen. No base quality values were provided; no much bigger clone lies one nucleotide off. TCRbeta CDR3 regions were amplified from genomic DNA by means of the immunoSEQ Assay, a bias-controlled multiplex PCR. On the study's bioinformatics: Within the assay, amplification of reference gene primers was used to estimate how many nucleated cells each sample contained. To quantify the absolute abundance of each unique TCRbeta CDR3 rearrangement, sequence reads were collapsed and filtered. Productive Simpson clonality was computed per sample as the square root of Simpson's diversity index over productive rearrangements. TCRdb re-hosts the immuneACCESS table, in-frame sequences only. Its copies lack some clones; in the studies checked, an unresolved V gene accounts for under half of them, and the cause for the rest is not known. The DNA was the basis for D and trimming; V, J and clone size are from that table. The sample table records hundreds of thousands of clones; about 86% of these occur just once. The top ten clonotypes cover approximately 1.4% of the sample.

As encoded in the germline V gene, CDR1 is SQVTM while CDR2 is ANQGSEA. From cysteine to phenylalanine, the CDR3 is 14 amino acids long. Of all the DNA, just the CDR3 is kept, 42 bases in frame from base 1. At the junction V is shortened by 5 bases and J by 2 bases, with 13 bases in between. Each collaborating institution followed its own protocols to collect whole blood in K2EDTA tubes. Collaborator samples were shipped for TCRbeta analysis as frozen whole blood, isolated PBMCs, or DNA extracted from either sample type. This record comes from a study of blood T cell repertoires in COVID-19 (dated by TCRdb to the early 2020s). Regarding the research as a whole: Samples from collaborators originated in the United States, Italy and Spain and spanned both the acute and convalescent phases of COVID-19. Sample metadata almost always included a de-identified subject ID, COVID-19 status, age in years and sex. The repertoires were released in a freely available public database intended as a resource for research on the immune response to SARS-CoV-2. The prospective study material was composed of cDNA or gDNA derived from T cells, B-cell-depleted T cells, or PBMCs. The dataset comprised deeply sampled blood TCRbeta repertoires from subjects exposed to, actively infected with, or recovered from COVID-19. The samples were drawn from two sources: the first 160 participants of the ongoing ImmuneRACE study, and fewer than 1,500 subjects contributed by 6 global collaborators. Where available, HLA class I and class II types were taken from metadata supplied by the sample provider and were not determined by assay-based typing. What the work shows at the level of the full study, not this receptor alone: Clinical and demographic metadata were provided uncurated, with the amount varying by source and participant.

The sequence joins TRBV29-1 to TRBJ1-5; tentative D gene TRBD1, with 6 bases matching. The origin of this receptor is an elderly man with acute or convalescent COVID-19. The sample taken for sequencing was peripheral blood. The CDR3 corresponds to CSVCQGQGNQPQHF. The sequenced DNA: TGCAGCGTTTGTCAGGGGCAAGGCAATCAGCCCCAGCATTTT.